The 5 T cell receptor beta chains listed next were all sequenced from one sample in a study of stem cell transplantation in POMP-related autoinflammatory disease. Method: immunoSEQ multiplex PCR; TCRdb's copy keeps in-frame clones and lacks some. The profile shows some 69,000 clones, approximately 90% of them singletons. The sample in question was CD4+ T cells from PBMCs, obtained after stem cell transplantation. Source of these receptors: a human patient with POMP-related autoinflammation and immune dysregulation (PRAID). Some T cells here may be from the graft donor.

This chain uses TRBV27 with TRBJ1-5, with D hard to call. Germline V gene data show CDR1 as MNHEY and CDR2 as SMNVEV (reference sequence). CDR3 length: 12 amino acids. The ends were cut back, 2 bases at V and 6 bases at J, with 5 bases in the middle. The DNA for the CDR3 is TGTGCCAGCAGTTTAATAGGTCAGCCCCAGCATTTT. Amino acid sequence: CASSLIGQPQHF.

The CDR3 spells CAAGWYEAGELFF. Written as DNA, the CDR3 is TGTGCCGCAGGATGGTACGAGGCCGGGGAGCTGTTTTTT. The chain joins TRBV7-6 to TRBJ2-2; D is ambiguous. V gave up 11 bases and J gave up 6 bases, with 16 bases separating them. The CDR3 is 13 residues long. Germline assignment: CDR1 SGHVS and CDR2 FNYEAQ.

The J gene is TRBJ1-4, the V gene TRBV27, with TRBD1 matching over 9 bases. Germline CDR1 reads MNHEY; CDR2 reads SMNVEV (reference sequence). CDR3 size: 14 residues. Trimming removed 8 bases from V and 5 bases from J; junction bases left unmatched: 6. The CDR3 reads CASGPGQGNEKLFF. CDR3 coding DNA: TGTGCCAGCGGACCGGGACAGGGAAATGAAAAACTGTTTTTT.

The rearrangement links TRBV6-5 to TRBJ2-7; D is perhaps TRBD1 or TRBD2 (5 bases each). The CDR3 is 13 residues long. Between the trimmed V and J ends, which lost 6 bases and 0 bases, there was a span of 9 bases. The germline V gene encodes CDR1 MNHEY and CDR2 SVGAGI. CDR3 sequence: CASSRDHSYEQYF. In nucleotides, the CDR3 is TGTGCCAGCAGCCGGGACCACTCCTACGAGCAGTACTTC.

The rearrangement joins TRBV6-4 to TRBJ2-2, with 11 nucleotides matching TRBD2. The germline CDR1 and CDR2 sequences are MRHNA and SNTAGT. V lost 1 base and J lost 5; bases outside the gene matches: 15. The CDR3 loop spans 20 amino acids. CDR3 protein: CASSDFPISRLAGHTGELFF. The CDR3 bases are TGTGCCAGCAGTGACTTCCCGATCAGTCGACTAGCGGGACATACCGGGGAGCTGTTTTTT.